The 8 T cell receptor beta chains presented below share a single source sample, sequenced in a study of OX40 agonist ivuxolimab in advanced cancers. Using immunoSEQ multiplex PCR, the repertoire was profiled, and TCRdb retains in-frame clones only, with some absent. The sample has about 27,000 clones, around four fifths seen once. The sample was CD4+ or CD8+ T cells sorted from blood, taken in a trial of the OX40 agonist ivuxolimab. Every receptor here comes from an adult with an advanced solid tumor such as melanoma, head and neck, liver or kidney cancer.

V and J are TRBV7-8 and TRBJ1-6; 10 positions match TRBD1. Germline assignment: CDR1 SGHVS and CDR2 FQNEAQ. J was trimmed by 6 bases and V by 3 bases; bases with no gene match: 5. CDR3 length equals 16 residues. The CDR3 loop reads CASSFLRTGGNSPLHF. The CDR3, as DNA: TGTGCCAGCAGCTTCCTCCGGACAGGGGGTAATTCACCCCTCCACTTT.

This clone came up a few times. This rearrangement joins TRBV9 to TRBJ1-1; TRBD1 is a possible D gene (6 bases). The CDR3 is 13 amino acids. V was cut by 3 bases and J by 4 bases, with 10 bases left in between. Germline assignment: CDR1 SGDLS and CDR2 YYNGEE. The CDR3 sequence: CASSGLQGTEAFF. The DNA for the CDR3 is TGTGCCAGCAGCGGTCTACAGGGCACTGAAGCTTTCTTT.

This rearrangement joins TRBV19 to TRBJ1-4; the D is unclear. The CDR3 totals 15 residues. Trimming removed 5 bases at V and 0 bases at J, with 10 bases between. Germline V lookup: CDR1 LNHDA, CDR2 SQIVND (reference sequence). CDR3 nucleotide sequence: TGTGCCAGTAGTCCAGTCAGCGCAACTAATGAAAAACTGTTTTTT. It yields the protein CASSPVSATNEKLFF.

The chain links TRBV7-9 to TRBJ1-2; D may be TRBD1 (6 bases). The CDR3 length is 14 residues. Trimming cost V 3 bases and J 0 bases, with 8 bases left between them. Germline V gene lookup returns CDR1 SEHNR and CDR2 FQNEAQ (reference sequence). The CDR3 protein is CASSLTGANYGYTF. CDR3 nucleotides: TGTGCCAGCAGCTTGACAGGAGCTAACTATGGCTACACCTTC.

This clone was recorded once. The rearrangement links TRBV6-5 to TRBJ2-1; either TRBD1 or TRBD2 may fit D (5 bases each). V lost 4 bases and J lost 3, with 13 bases in between. The CDR3 contains 15 residues. CDR1 and CDR2 from the germline V gene are MNHEY and SVGAGI. In nucleotides, the CDR3 is TGTGCCAGCAGTTTCACCGGGACGGACTACAATGAGCAGTTCTTC. This encodes CASSFTGTDYNEQFF.

The chain recombines TRBV28 with TRBJ2-7; 12 nucleotides align to TRBD2. The germline gives CDR1 MDHEN, CDR2 SYDVKM. The CDR3 consists of 14 residues. With V trimmed by 5 bases and J by 6 bases, 5 bases remained unmatched. This CDR3 reads CASSQTSGSSEQYF. The CDR3 DNA reads TGTGCCAGCAGTCAGACTAGCGGGAGTTCCGAGCAGTACTTC.

The V call is TRBV27, the J call TRBJ2-7; D uncertain. Per the germline V gene, CDR1 is MNHEY and CDR2 is SMNVEV (reference sequence). Trimming stripped 0 bases from V and 0 bases from J, with 3 bases between. The CDR3 is made up of 13 amino acids. As DNA, the CDR3 is TGTGCCAGCAGTTTATCCCTCTCCTACGAGCAGTACTTC. It yields the protein CASSLSLSYEQYF.

The gene calls are TRBV6-5 and TRBJ1-5; D is undetermined. V was trimmed by 2 bases and J by 9 bases, leaving 11 bases between them. CDR3 length: 13 amino acids. In germline, CDR1 is MNHEY, CDR2 SVGAGI. The CDR3 DNA is TGTGCCAGCAGTTACACCGAACTCATGCCCCAGCATTTT. It encodes CASSYTELMPQHF.